This note documents a single T cell receptor beta chain sequence. Its antigen remains unidentified. The junction departs from germline at one end; a sequencing error may be responsible. This sample is part of a study of shared clonotypes between healthy human individuals (dated by TCRdb to 2020 to 2021). At the level of the whole study: The cohort comprised two women and a few men aged 18 to 49 years. Blood TCR repertoires of about 5 healthy adults were deeply sequenced to estimate repertoire size and the extent of clonotype sharing between individuals. Different laboratories and diverse techniques were used to prepare libraries and sequence TCR repertoires, to increase sequencing depth and limit assay-specific biases. Per donor, leukapheresis produced somewhere between about 0.94 and 9 billion PBMCs. Broader findings and caveats from the paper: Sampling was limited to blood, and TCR repertoires in tissue likely differ from TCR repertoires in blood. Because the study included only a small number of donors, the genetic and exposure-history diversity represented was limited. Pairwise subsampling indicated that sequencing depth was expected to affect the degree of clonotype sharing among donors.

Donors were healthy HIV-negative adults with no recently reported acute infections or vaccinations. Every donor was a Caucasian adult residing in Nashville, Tennessee, USA. For unsorted samples, 85 million to 100 million PBMCs were counted, and genomic DNA was extracted using the QIAamp DNA Blood Mini kit. Blood was collected by leukapheresis, and PBMCs were isolated by Ficoll-Histopaque density gradient centrifugation and then cryopreserved in liquid nitrogen vapor phase. The CDR3 covers 15 residues, taking in both the cysteine and the phenylalanine. Just CDR3 DNA is preserved here, 45 bases in frame from base 1. Via the germline V gene, CDR1 is SGHNT and CDR2 YENEEA. Using the deep immunoSEQ assay, multiplex PCR amplified TCR CDR3 regions from genomic DNA. Extracted genomic DNA from each cell subset was distributed evenly across all wells of several immunoSEQ 96-well plates, and each plate was treated as a replicate. For unsorted PBMC, approximately 300 ng of genomic DNA, equivalent to about 30,000 T cell genomes, went into each replicate PCR. Ten immunoSEQ deep assay plates were used to sequence unsorted PBMC genomic DNA. The purified libraries were quantified using a Qubit 3.0 fluorometer, sized with a Bioanalyzer 2100, and then quantified again using the KAPA Library Quantification kit. Every immunoSEQ 96-well plate was sequenced on a dedicated single-read 150-cycle Illumina NextSeq 550 flow cell. Per the source publication's procedure: The immunoSEQ output contained only junctional sequences without quality scores, so filtering could not match that applied to full-length reads. To assign V/J genes and CDR3, sequences were annotated using PyIR, a Python wrapper for IgBLAST v1.9, with IMGT germline references. Reads with weak V/J assignments (E-value above 1e-6), missing CDR3, stop codons, out-of-frame junctions, or ambiguous translated residues were removed. V3J clonotypes were defined as sequences sharing an identical inferred V gene, J gene, and CDR3 amino acid sequence. Percentage overlap between repertoires was computed as shared unique clonotypes divided by the size of the smaller repertoire. Repertoire richness was assessed with RTK rarefaction, the Chao1 estimator, and Recon v2.1 estimates of unobserved clonotypes. Entries here come from immuneACCESS through TCRdb and include only in-frame sequences with V and J called. Some clones fail to appear in such tables; in the studies checked, an unresolved V gene covers under half of the shortfall, and the cause of the remainder is unknown. Clone size and V and J calls were adopted from that table, with D and trimming inferred from the DNA. The sample has more than 400,000 clones on record, 70% to 80% of them singletons. Around 12% of the sample is held by the ten biggest clonotypes.

This chain joins TRBV11-3 to TRBJ2-1, and possibly TRBD2, on 5 matching bases. What was sequenced was PBMCs. This TCR came from a woman in her thirties or forties in good health. Some clones in this sample may be carry-over from other donors' samples. The base sequence is TGTGCCAGCAGCTTAAACGGGGTCTCCCACAATGAGCAGTTCTTC. This gives the protein CASSLNGVSHNEQFF.